The 21 T cell receptor beta chains presented below share a single source sample, sequenced in a study of T-cell reconstitution after alpha-beta-depleted transplantation in children (dated by TCRdb to 2015 to 2016). The library was made by PCR. Instrument used: Illumina HiSeq 2500. To normalize quantification of the TCRbeta repertoire, the TCR libraries were built with molecular barcoding that relied on unique molecular identifiers. TCRdb itself trimmed the public reads at Q25 with fastp, ran MiXCR and retained productive beta chains. Rows merge per CDR3 protein into single entries with the most common DNA and genes. Here the sample has over 550,000 distinct CDR3 sequences; about 10% occur a single time. The ten largest clones represent less than 5% of the sample. The specimen comprised PBMCs from the stem cell graft donor, sampled from the stem cell graft. These receptors came from a human donor who donated a stem cell graft to a child with acute myeloid leukemia.

This clonotype was detected only a few times. This chain connects TRBV6-1 to TRBJ2-5; 8 bases align to TRBD2. The CDR3 consists of 14 residues. The germline CDR1 and CDR2 sequences are MNHNS and SASEGT. J was trimmed by 4 bases and V by 8 bases; bases with no gene match: 9. CDR3 sequence reads: CASRAGGAGETQYF. CDR3 DNA: TGTGCCAGCCGCGCGGGGGGCGCGGGAGAGACCCAGTACTTC.

The chain employs TRBV25-1 and TRBJ1-3; 7 bases align to TRBD1. This CDR3 has 19 residues. V shed 1 base and J 6 bases; nucleotides not matched to a gene: 18. Looked up from germline, CDR1 is MGHDK and CDR2 is SYGVNS. The CDR3: CASSESQRGPPSHLNTIYF. CDR3 in DNA: TGTGCCAGCAGTGAATCCCAGAGGGGGCCCCCATCCCACCTAAACACCATATATTTT.

The chain joins TRBV19 to TRBJ2-1; 13 nucleotides line up with TRBD2. Germline trimming cut 5 bases from V and 7 bases from J; bases unmatched to any gene: 11. The CDR3 length is 17 residues. Germline assignment: CDR1 LNHDA and CDR2 SQIVND (reference sequence). For the CDR3, the DNA is TGTGCCAGTAGTCCGCACTCGACTAGCGGGGGGTTAAATGAGCAGTTCTTC. Its translation: CASSPHSTSGGLNEQFF.

The J gene is TRBJ2-3, the V gene TRBV20-1; D may correspond to TRBD1 or TRBD2 (5 bases each). Trimming shortened V by 4 bases and J by 3 bases, and 17 bases separated the two germline ends. Germline loops: CDR1 DFQATT, CDR2 SNEGSKA (reference sequence). This CDR3 has 15 residues. CDR3 amino acids: CSATPGAAPTDTQYF. CDR3 nucleotides: TGCAGTGCTACCCCCGGGGCCGCTCCTACAGATACGCAGTATTTT.

This chain connects TRBV6-2 or TRBV6-3 to TRBJ2-7, with 13 bases aligning to TRBD2. This CDR3 has 17 residues. V was clipped by 6 bases and J by 0 bases; unmatched bases: 8. Per germline, CDR1 MNHEY and CDR2 SVGEGT. The CDR3 sequence is CASRTGTSGMSSYEQYF. The DNA of the CDR3 is TGTGCCAGCAGAACGGGGACTAGCGGGATGAGCTCCTACGAGCAGTACTTC.

The rearrangement links TRBV20-1 to TRBJ1-5, with 8 bases fitting TRBD1. Per germline, CDR1 DFQATT and CDR2 SNEGSKA (reference sequence). Trimming took 3 bases from V and 4 from J; bases not matched to a gene: 5. CDR3 length: 14 residues. The CDR3 here is CSASGWTGNQPQHF. The DNA of the CDR3 is TGCAGTGCTAGCGGGTGGACAGGGAATCAGCCCCAGCATTTT.

This clonotype was counted many times. The V gene is TRBV12-3 or TRBV12-4, the J gene TRBJ2-7; perhaps TRBD2 as D (5 bases). The CDR3 loop spans 13 amino acids. Trimming removed 3 bases at V and 2 bases at J, with 8 bases between. The DNA for the CDR3 is TGTGCCAGCAGTTTGGAGGTTACCTACGAGCAGTACTTC. This translates into CASSLEVTYEQYF.

This clonotype was counted at least ten times. The rearrangement joins TRBV11-2 to TRBJ2-1, with D unresolved. With 5 bases removed from V and 8 bases from J, the gap between germline ends came to 13 bases. The germline V gene has CDR1 SGHAT and CDR2 FQNNGV. This CDR3 is built from 13 residues. CDR3 loop: CASSPAIAHEQFF. DNA of the CDR3: TGTGCCAGCAGCCCGGCAATAGCCCATGAGCAGTTCTTC.

V is TRBV7-3 and J is TRBJ2-1, with 8 bases lining up with TRBD2. Losses at the gene ends were 5 bases for V and 0 bases for J; bases not matched to a gene: 3. CDR3 length: 15 amino acids. Germline-derived CDR1 and CDR2 are SGHTA and FQGTGA. This chain's CDR3 is CASSQAGDSYNEQFF. The CDR3 bases are TGTGCCAGCAGCCAAGCGGGAGACTCCTACAATGAGCAGTTCTTC. The whole variable domain, remainder taken from reference TRBV7-3 and TRBJ2-1, is GAGVSQTPSNKVTEKGKYVELRCDPISGHTALYWYRQSLGQGPEFLIYFQGTGAADDSGLPNDRFFAVRPEGSVSTLKIQRTERGDSAVYLCASSQAGDSYNEQFFGPGTRLTVL.

This clonotype has ten or more counts. The chain joins TRBV28 to TRBJ2-7; D could derive from TRBD1 or TRBD2 (5 bases each). The CDR3 loop spans 14 amino acids. Germline CDR1 is MDHEN and CDR2 is SYDVKM. The V end was cut by 9 bases, the J end by 0 bases, with 15 bases between. The CDR3 DNA sequence: TGTGCCAGTGAGCGGCAGGGCAGCTCCTACGAGCAGTACTTC. Protein: CASERQGSSYEQYF.

The table lists this clonotype with many counts. This chain connects TRBV7-2 to TRBJ2-1, with 8 bases lining up with TRBD2. Germline V CDR1 and CDR2: SGHTA, FQGNSA. The CDR3 length is 16 residues. J gave up 6 bases and V 1 base, and 8 bases lay outside the gene matches. CDR3 DNA: TGTGCCAGCAGCTTAGAGAGCGGGGGAAGGACCAATGAGCAGTTCTTC. Amino acids: CASSLESGGRTNEQFF.

There are a few counts of this clonotype. This chain joins TRBV20-1 and TRBJ2-3, with 10 bases matching TRBD2. Germline V CDR1 and CDR2: DFQATT, SNEGSKA (reference sequence). The junction had 6 bases not matched to a gene; V was cut back by 0 bases and J by 6 bases. This CDR3 is 15 amino acids long. DNA for the CDR3: TGCAGTGCTAGAGATCTCCCTAGCGGGGGCGATACGCAGTATTTT. This sequence encodes CSARDLPSGGDTQYF.

This clonotype was detected many times. J is TRBJ2-1 and V is TRBV18, with 8 bases matching TRBD2. Germline lookup yields CDR1 KGHSH and CDR2 LQKENI. V was clipped by 3 bases and J by 3 bases; unmatched bases: 4. The CDR3 is made up of 15 amino acids. CDR3 sequence reads: CASSPSGSGYNEQFF. As DNA, the CDR3 is TGTGCCAGCTCACCGAGCGGGAGCGGCTACAATGAGCAGTTCTTC.

In DNA, the CDR3 is TGTGCCAGCAGTGCGAATACAGGGGACTATGGCTACACCTTC. Its translation is CASSANTGDYGYTF. This rearrangement joins TRBV12-3 or TRBV12-4 to TRBJ1-2; 7 nucleotides line up with TRBD1. CDR3 length: 14 residues. The ends lost 5 bases at V and 3 bases at J; junction bases unmatched: 6.

This clonotype came up a few times. The gene calls are TRBV7-2 and TRBJ2-3; D is tentatively TRBD1 or TRBD2 (5 bases each). This CDR3 has 16 residues. The V gene lost 4 bases and the J gene lost 4 bases, with 18 bases spanning the gap. Looked up from germline, CDR1 is SGHTA and CDR2 is FQGNSA. As DNA, the CDR3 is TGTGCCAGCAGCTACCCCGGGACCACCCATGCAGATACGCAGTATTTT. This gives the protein CASSYPGTTHADTQYF.

This clonotype was counted ten times or more. The chain links TRBV7-3 to TRBJ2-7; possible D gene TRBD1, 6 bases. This CDR3 is built from 15 residues. Trimming stripped 4 bases from V and 5 bases from J, with 18 bases between. CDR1 SGHTA and CDR2 FQGTGA come from the germline V gene. As DNA, the CDR3 is TGTGCCAGCAGCTCCCCCCCATCAGGGGTCGACGAGCAGTACTTC. Its translation is CASSSPPSGVDEQYF.

This clonotype has a count of ten or more. This sequence joins TRBV11-3 and TRBJ2-4; tentatively, D is TRBD2 (5 bases). The CDR3 totals 13 residues. CDR1 and CDR2 (germline): SGHNT, YENEEA. V was shortened by 3 bases and J by 8 bases, with 11 bases between the two germline ends. CDR3 in amino acids: CASSFDGRDIQYF. The CDR3 DNA sequence: TGTGCCAGCAGCTTTGATGGGAGAGACATTCAGTACTTC. Based on the CDR3 plus reference TRBV11-3 and TRBJ2-4, the full variable domain is EAGVVQSPRYKIIEKKQPVAFWCNPISGHNTLYWYLQNLGQGPELLIRYENEEAVDDSQLPKDRFSAERLKGVDSTLKIQPAELGDSAVYLCASSFDGRDIQYFGAGTRLSVL.

V and J are TRBV27 and TRBJ2-7, with D tentatively TRBD2 (6 bases). The CDR3 consists of 14 residues. Germline assignment: CDR1 MNHEY and CDR2 SMNVEV (reference sequence). Trimming took off 5 bases at V and 7 bases at J, with 18 bases between the two ends. The CDR3 is CASSPTPEGREQYF. The CDR3 nucleotides are TGTGCCAGCAGTCCTACTCCTGAAGGGAGGGAGCAGTACTTC.

DNA for the CDR3: TGTGCCAGTAGTATCTTAGCGGGAGGGAATGAGCAGTTCTTC. Protein sequence: CASSILAGGNEQFF. The V call is TRBV19, the J call TRBJ2-1; 11 nucleotides align to TRBD2. Germline V gene data show CDR1 as LNHDA and CDR2 as SQIVND (reference sequence). There are 14 residues in the CDR3. Trimming took 3 bases from V and 7 from J; bases not matched to a gene: 2.

This clonotype was seen at least ten times. This chain joins TRBV29-1 and TRBJ2-1; 13 bases are shared with TRBD2. This CDR3 is built from 14 residues. Germline assignment: CDR1 SQVTM and CDR2 ANQGSEA. V dropped 3 bases and J dropped 4; count of bases not matched to a gene: 0. CDR3 residues: CSVEGLAGYNEQFF. The CDR3 nucleotides read TGCAGCGTTGAGGGACTAGCGGGGTACAATGAGCAGTTCTTC.

There are a few counts of this clonotype. The V and J genes are TRBV11-3 and TRBJ2-1, with D possibly being TRBD1 (6 bases). Germline values: CDR1 SGHNT, CDR2 YENEEA. Trimming removed 1 base from V and 2 bases from J, with 12 bases in between. This CDR3 is built from 16 residues. The CDR3 nucleotides read TGTGCCAGCAGCTTAGGGCAGGGGCGGCCCTACAATGAGCAGTTCTTC. It codes for CASSLGQGRPYNEQFF.